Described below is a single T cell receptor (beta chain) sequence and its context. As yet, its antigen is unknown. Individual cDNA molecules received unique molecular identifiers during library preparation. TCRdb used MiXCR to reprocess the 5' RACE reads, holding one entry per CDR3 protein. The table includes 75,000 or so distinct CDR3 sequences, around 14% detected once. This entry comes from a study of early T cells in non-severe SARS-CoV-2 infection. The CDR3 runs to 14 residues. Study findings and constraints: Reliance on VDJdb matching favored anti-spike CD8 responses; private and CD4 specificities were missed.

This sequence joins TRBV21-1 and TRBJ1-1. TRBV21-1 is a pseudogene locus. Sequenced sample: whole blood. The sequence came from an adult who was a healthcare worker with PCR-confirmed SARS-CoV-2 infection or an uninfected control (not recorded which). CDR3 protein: CASPAADMNTEAFF. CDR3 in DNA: TGTGCCAGCCCAGCGGCAGACATGAACACTGAAGCTTTCTTT.